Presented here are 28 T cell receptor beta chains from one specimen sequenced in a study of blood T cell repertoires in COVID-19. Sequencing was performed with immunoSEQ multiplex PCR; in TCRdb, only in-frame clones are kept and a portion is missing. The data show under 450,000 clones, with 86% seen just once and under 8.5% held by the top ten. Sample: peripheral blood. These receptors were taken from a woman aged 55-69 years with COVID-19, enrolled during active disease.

The CDR3 DNA sequence: TGCGCCAGCAGCTTGGCGGGAAATTCACCCCTCCACTTT. Translation: CASSLAGNSPLHF. V gene TRBV5-1 combines with J gene TRBJ1-6; D unclear. The germline gives CDR1 SGHRS, CDR2 YFSETQ. The CDR3 is 13 amino acids. Trimming left V 0 bases short and J 7 bases short, with 5 bases between.

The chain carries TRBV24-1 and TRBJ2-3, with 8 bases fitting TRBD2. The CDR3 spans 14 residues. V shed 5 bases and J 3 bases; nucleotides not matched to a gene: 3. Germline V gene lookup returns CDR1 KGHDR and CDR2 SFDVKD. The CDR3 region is CATSVAGGTDTQYF. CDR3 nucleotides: TGTGCCACCAGTGTTGCGGGGGGAACAGATACGCAGTATTTT.

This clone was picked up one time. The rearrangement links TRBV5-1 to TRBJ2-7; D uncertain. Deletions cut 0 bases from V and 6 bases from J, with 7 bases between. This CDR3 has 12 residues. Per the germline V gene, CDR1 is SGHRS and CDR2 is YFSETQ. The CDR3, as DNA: TGCGCCAGCAGCTTGGAAACGGGCGAGCAGTACTTC. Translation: CASSLETGEQYF.

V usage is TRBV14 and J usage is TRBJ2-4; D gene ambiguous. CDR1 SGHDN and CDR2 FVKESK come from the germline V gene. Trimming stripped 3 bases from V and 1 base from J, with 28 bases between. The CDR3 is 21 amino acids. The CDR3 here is CASSHRVRRSRPERAKNIQYF. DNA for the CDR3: TGTGCCAGCAGCCATCGTGTTAGGAGATCGAGGCCCGAGAGGGCCAAAAACATTCAGTACTTC.

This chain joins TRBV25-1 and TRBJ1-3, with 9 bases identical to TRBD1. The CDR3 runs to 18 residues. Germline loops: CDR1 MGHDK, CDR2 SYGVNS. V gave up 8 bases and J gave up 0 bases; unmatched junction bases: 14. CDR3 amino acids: CASPGQGRNRYSGNTIYF. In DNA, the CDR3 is TGTGCCAGCCCCGGACAGGGGCGAAATCGCTACTCTGGAAACACCATATATTTT.

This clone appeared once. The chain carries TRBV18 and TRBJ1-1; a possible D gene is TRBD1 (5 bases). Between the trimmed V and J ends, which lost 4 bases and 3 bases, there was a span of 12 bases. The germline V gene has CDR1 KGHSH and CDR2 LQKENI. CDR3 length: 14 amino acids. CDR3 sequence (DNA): TGTGCCAGCTCACAACAGGTTCCTTACACTGAAGCTTTCTTT. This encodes CASSQQVPYTEAFF.

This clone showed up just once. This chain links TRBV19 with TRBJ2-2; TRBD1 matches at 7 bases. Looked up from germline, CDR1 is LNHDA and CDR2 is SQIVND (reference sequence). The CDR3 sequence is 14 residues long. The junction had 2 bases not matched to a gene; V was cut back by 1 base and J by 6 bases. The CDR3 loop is CASSIVRGPGELFF. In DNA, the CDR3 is TGTGCCAGTAGTATAGTGAGGGGGCCCGGGGAGCTGTTTTTT.

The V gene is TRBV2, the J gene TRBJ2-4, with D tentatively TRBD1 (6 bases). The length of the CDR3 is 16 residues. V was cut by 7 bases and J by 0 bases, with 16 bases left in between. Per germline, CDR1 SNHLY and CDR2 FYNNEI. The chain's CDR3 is CASNFLQGLAKNIQYF. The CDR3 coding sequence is TGTGCCAGCAATTTCCTTCAGGGGCTAGCCAAAAACATTCAGTACTTC. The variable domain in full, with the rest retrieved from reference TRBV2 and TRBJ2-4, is EPEVTQTPSHQVTQMGQEVILRCVPISNHLYFYWYRQILGQKVEFLVSFYNNEISEKSEIFDDQFSVERPDGSNFTLKIRSTKLEDSAMYFCASNFLQGLAKNIQYFGAGTRLSVL.

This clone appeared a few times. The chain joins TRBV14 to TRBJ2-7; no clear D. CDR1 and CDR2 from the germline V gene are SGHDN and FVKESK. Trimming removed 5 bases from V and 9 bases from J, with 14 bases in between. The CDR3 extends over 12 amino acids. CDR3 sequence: CASSLAIGAQYF. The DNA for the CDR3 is TGTGCCAGCAGCTTGGCGATCGGAGCGCAGTACTTC.

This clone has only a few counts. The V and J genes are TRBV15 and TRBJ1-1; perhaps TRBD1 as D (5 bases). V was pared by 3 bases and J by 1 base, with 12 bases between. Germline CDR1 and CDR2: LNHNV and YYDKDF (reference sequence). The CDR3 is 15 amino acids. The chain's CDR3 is CATSRGEATNTEAFF. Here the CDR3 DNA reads TGTGCCACCAGCAGGGGGGAGGCGACGAACACTGAAGCTTTCTTT. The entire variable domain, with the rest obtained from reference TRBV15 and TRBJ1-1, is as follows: DAMVIQNPRYQVTQFGKPVTLSCSQTLNHNVMYWYQQKSSQAPKLLFHYYDKDFNNEADTPDNFQSRRPNTSFCFLDIRSPGLGDTAMYLCATSRGEATNTEAFFGQGTRLTVV.

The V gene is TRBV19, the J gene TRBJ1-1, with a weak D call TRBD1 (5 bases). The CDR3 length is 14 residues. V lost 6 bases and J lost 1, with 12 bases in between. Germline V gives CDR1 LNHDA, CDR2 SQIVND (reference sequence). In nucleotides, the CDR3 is TGTGCCAGTAGCCCCAGGGTAAAGAACACTGAAGCTTTCTTT. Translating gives CASSPRVKNTEAFF.

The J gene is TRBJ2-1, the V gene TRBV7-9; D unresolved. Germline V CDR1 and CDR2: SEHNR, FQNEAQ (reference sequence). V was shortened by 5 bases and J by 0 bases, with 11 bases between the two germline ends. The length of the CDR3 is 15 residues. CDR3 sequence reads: CASSPVRSSYNEQFF. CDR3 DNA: TGTGCCAGCAGCCCCGTGCGGAGCTCCTACAATGAGCAGTTCTTC.

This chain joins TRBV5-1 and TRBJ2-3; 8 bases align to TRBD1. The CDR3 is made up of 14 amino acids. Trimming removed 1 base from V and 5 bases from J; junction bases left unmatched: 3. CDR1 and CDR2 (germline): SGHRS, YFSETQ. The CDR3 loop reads CASSLQGAGDTQYF. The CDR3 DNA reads TGCGCCAGCAGCTTGCAGGGGGCTGGAGATACGCAGTATTTT.

In nucleotides, the CDR3 is TGTGCCAGCACCACCTCGGGAGTTTTTGCAACTAATGAAAAACTGTTTTTT. This translates into CASTTSGVFATNEKLFF. The J gene is TRBJ1-4, the V gene TRBV7-9; no clear D gene. V was pared by 7 bases and J by 0 bases, with 18 bases between. Germline V gene lookup returns CDR1 SEHNR and CDR2 FQNEAQ (reference sequence). CDR3 length: 17 residues.

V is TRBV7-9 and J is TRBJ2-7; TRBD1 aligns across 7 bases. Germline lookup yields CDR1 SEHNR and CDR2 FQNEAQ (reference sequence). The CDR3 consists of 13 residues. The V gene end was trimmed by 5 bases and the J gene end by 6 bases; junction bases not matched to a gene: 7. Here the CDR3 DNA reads TGTGCCAGCAGCCCACCAGGGACAGCCGAGCAGTACTTC. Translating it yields CASSPPGTAEQYF.

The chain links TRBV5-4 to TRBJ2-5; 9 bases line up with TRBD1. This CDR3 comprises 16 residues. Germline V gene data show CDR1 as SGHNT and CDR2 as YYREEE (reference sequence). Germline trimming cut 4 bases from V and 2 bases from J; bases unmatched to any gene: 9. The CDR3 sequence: CASSGAGTGKQETQYF. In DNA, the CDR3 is TGTGCCAGCAGCGGGGCCGGGACAGGGAAACAAGAGACCCAGTACTTC.

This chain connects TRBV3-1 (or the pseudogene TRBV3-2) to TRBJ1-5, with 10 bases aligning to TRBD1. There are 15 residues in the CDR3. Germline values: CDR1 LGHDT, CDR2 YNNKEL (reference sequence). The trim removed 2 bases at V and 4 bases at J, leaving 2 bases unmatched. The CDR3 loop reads CASSQRTGGNQPQHF. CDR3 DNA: TGTGCCAGCAGCCAAAGGACAGGGGGGAATCAGCCCCAGCATTTT.

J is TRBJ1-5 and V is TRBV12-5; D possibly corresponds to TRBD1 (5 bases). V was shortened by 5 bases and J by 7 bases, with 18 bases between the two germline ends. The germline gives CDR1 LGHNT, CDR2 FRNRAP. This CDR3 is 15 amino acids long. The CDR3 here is CASGPPWGGVQPQHF. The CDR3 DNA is TGTGCTAGTGGTCCCCCCTGGGGGGGAGTGCAGCCCCAGCATTTT.

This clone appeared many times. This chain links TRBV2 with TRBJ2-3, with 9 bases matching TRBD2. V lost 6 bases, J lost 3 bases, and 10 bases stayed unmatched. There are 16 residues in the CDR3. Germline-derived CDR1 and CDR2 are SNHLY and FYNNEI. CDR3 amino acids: CASRRTSSGVTDTQYF. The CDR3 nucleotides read TGTGCCAGCAGGAGGACCTCTAGCGGGGTGACAGATACGCAGTATTTT. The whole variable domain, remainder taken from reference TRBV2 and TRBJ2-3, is EPEVTQTPSHQVTQMGQEVILRCVPISNHLYFYWYRQILGQKVEFLVSFYNNEISEKSEIFDDQFSVERPDGSNFTLKIRSTKLEDSAMYFCASRRTSSGVTDTQYFGPGTRLTVL.

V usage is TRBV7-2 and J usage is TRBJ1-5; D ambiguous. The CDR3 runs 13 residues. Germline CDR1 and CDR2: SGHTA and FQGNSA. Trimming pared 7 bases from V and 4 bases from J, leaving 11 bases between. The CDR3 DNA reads TGTGCCAGCACCCCTGGGAGGAATCAGCCCCAGCATTTT. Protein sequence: CASTPGRNQPQHF.

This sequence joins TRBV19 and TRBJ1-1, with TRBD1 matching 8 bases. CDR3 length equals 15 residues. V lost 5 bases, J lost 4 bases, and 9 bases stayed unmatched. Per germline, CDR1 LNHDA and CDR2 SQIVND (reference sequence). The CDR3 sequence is CASSATLRGRTEAFF. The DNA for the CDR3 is TGTGCCAGTAGTGCGACTCTCAGGGGGCGCACTGAAGCTTTCTTT.

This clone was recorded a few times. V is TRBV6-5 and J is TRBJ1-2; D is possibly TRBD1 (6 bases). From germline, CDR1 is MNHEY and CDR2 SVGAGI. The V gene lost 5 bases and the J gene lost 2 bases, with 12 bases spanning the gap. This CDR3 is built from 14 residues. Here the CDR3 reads CASSQQGFNYGYTF. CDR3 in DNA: TGTGCCAGCAGTCAACAGGGCTTCAACTATGGCTACACCTTC.

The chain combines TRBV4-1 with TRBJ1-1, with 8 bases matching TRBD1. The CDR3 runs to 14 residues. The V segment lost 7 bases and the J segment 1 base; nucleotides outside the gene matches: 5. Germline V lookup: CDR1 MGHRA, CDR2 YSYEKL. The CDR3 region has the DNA TGCGCCAGCACCAGAGACAGGGGGAACACTGAAGCTTTCTTT. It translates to CASTRDRGNTEAFF.

DNA of the CDR3: TGTGCCAGCAGCACCGGACAGGGGGGATCTCAGCCCCAGCATTTT. It yields the protein CASSTGQGGSQPQHF. The chain has TRBV7-2 and TRBJ1-5; 10 bases agree with TRBD1. CDR3 length equals 15 residues. Trimming took 5 bases from V and 6 from J; bases not matched to a gene: 7. Germline lookup yields CDR1 SGHTA and CDR2 FQGNSA.

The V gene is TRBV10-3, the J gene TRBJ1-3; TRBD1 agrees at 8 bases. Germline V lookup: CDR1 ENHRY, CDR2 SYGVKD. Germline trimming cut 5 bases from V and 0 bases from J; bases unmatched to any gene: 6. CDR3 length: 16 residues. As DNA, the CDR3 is TGTGCCATCAGTTGGGACAGGATGACCTCTGGAAACACCATATATTTT. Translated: CAISWDRMTSGNTIYF.

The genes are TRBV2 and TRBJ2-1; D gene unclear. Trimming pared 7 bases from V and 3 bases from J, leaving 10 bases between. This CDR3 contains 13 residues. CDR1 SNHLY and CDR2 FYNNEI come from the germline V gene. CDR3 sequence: CASKVSDYNEQFF. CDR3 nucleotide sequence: TGTGCCAGCAAGGTCAGCGACTACAATGAGCAGTTCTTC.

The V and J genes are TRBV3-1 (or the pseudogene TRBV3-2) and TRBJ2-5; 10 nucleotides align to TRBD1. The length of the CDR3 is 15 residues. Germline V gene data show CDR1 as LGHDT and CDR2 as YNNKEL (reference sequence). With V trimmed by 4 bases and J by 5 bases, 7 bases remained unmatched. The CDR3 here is CASSPGTGEGETQYF. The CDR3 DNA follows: TGTGCCAGCAGCCCAGGGACAGGGGAGGGGGAGACCCAGTACTTC.

The CDR3, as DNA: TGTGCCAGCAGCGTAGCCCTGCTAGCGGGGGGATTTAATGAGCAGTTCTTC. Its translation: CASSVALLAGGFNEQFF. The chain has TRBV9 and TRBJ2-1; 11 bases align to TRBD2. The germline V gene encodes CDR1 SGDLS and CDR2 YYNGEE. V lost 0 bases to trimming and J lost 7 bases; unmatched junction nucleotides: 9. This CDR3 is 17 amino acids long. The full variable domain, its missing parts supplied by reference TRBV9 and TRBJ2-1, is DSGVTQTPKHLITATGQRVTLRCSPRSGDLSVYWYQQSLDQGLQFLIQYYNGEERAKGNILERFSAQQFPDLHSELNLSSLELGDSALYFCASSVALLAGGFNEQFFGPGTRLTVL.